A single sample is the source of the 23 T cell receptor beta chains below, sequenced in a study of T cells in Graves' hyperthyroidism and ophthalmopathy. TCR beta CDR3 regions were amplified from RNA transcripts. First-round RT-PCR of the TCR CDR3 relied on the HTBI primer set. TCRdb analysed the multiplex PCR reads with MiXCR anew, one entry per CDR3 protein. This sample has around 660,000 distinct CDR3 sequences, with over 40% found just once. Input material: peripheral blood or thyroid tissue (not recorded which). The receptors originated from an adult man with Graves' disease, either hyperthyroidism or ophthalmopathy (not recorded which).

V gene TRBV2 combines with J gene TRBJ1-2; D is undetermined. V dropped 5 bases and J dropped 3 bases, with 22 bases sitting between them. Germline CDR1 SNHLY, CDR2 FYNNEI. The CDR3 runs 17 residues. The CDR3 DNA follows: TGTGCCAGCAGTTACGATCGGCCCGACCTAGCTGACTATGGCTACACCTTC. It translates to CASSYDRPDLADYGYTF.

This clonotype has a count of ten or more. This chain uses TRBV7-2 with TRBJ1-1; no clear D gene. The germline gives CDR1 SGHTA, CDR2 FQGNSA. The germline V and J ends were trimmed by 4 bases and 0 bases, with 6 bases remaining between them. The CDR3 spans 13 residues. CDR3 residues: CASSYAVNTEAFF. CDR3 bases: TGTGCCAGCAGCTACGCAGTGAACACTGAAGCTTTCTTT.

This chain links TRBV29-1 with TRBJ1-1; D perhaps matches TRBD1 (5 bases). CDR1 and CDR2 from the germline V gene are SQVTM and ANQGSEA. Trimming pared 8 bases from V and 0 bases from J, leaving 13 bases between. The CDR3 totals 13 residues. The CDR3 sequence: CSSAGLMNTEAFF. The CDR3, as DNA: TGCAGCTCGGCGGGACTAATGAACACTGAAGCTTTCTTT.

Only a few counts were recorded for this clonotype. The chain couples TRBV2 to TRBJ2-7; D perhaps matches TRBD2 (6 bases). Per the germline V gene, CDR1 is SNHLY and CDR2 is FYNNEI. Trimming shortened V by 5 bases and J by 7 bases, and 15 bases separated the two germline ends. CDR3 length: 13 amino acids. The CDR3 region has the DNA TGTGCCAGCAGTTTTAGGGCGGGGTCTGAGCAGTACTTC. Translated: CASSFRAGSEQYF. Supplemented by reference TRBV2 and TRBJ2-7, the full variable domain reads EPEVTQTPSHQVTQMGQEVILRCVPISNHLYFYWYRQILGQKVEFLVSFYNNEISEKSEIFDDQFSVERPDGSNFTLKIRSTKLEDSAMYFCASSFRAGSEQYFGPGTRLTVT.

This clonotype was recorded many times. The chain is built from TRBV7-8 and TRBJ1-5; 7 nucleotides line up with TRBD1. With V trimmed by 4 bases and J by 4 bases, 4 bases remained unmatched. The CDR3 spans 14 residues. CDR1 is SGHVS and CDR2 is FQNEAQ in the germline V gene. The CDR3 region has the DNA TGTGCCAGCAGCTCCCGGGACAGTAATCAGCCCCAGCATTTT. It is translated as CASSSRDSNQPQHF.

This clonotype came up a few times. The CDR3 DNA reads TGTGCCAGCAGTTTACTTGACAGGGCGGCTAACTATGGCTACACCTTC. Amino acids: CASSLLDRAANYGYTF. The chain is built from TRBV12-3 or TRBV12-4 and TRBJ1-2; 7 bases line up with TRBD1. Trimming cost V 2 bases and J 0 bases; bases outside gene matches: 6. The CDR3 loop spans 16 amino acids.

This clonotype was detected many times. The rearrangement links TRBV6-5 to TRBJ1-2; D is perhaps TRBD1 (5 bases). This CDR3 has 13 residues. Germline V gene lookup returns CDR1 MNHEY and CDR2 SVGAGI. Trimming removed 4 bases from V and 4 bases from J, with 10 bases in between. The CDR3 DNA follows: TGTGCCAGCAGTTCGAGGGGCGGCTATGGCTACACCTTC. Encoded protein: CASSSRGGYGYTF.

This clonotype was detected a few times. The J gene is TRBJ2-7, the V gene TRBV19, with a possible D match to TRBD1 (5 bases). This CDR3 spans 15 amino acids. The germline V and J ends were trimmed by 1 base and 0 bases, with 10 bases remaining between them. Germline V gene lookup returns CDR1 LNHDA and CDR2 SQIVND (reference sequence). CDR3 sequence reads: CASSIGQTVSYEQYF. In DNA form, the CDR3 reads TGTGCCAGTAGTATAGGGCAGACAGTCTCCTACGAGCAGTACTTC.

Written as DNA, the CDR3 is TGTGCCAGCAGTCTCCAGGGGGCGGCGAGTGAAAAACTGTTTTTT. Translating gives CASSLQGAASEKLFF. V is TRBV25-1 and J is TRBJ1-4; 8 nucleotides line up with TRBD1. Losses at the gene ends were 5 bases for V and 7 bases for J; bases not matched to a gene: 9. CDR1 is MGHDK, CDR2 SYGVNS, per germline. The CDR3 runs 15 residues.

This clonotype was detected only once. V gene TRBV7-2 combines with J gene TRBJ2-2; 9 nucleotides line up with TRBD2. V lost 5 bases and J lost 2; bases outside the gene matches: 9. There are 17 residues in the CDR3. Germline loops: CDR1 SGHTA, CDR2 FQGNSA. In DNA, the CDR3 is TGTGCCAGCAGCCTAGGTGGGCTAGCGGGAAACACCGGGGAGCTGTTTTTT. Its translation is CASSLGGLAGNTGELFF.

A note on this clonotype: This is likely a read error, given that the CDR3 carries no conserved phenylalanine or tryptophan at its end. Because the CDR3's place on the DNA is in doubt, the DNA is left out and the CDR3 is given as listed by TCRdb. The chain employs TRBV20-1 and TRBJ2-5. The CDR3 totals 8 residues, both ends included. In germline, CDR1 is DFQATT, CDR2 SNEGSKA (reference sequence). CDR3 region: CSARGPAL.

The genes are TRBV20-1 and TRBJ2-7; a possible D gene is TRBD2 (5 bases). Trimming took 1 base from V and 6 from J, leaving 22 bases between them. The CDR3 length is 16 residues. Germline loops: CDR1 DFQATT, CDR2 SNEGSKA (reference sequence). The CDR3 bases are TGCAGTGCTAGAGTAAGAGGGCAGCACCCATCGCGCGAGCAGTACTTC. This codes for CSARVRGQHPSREQYF.

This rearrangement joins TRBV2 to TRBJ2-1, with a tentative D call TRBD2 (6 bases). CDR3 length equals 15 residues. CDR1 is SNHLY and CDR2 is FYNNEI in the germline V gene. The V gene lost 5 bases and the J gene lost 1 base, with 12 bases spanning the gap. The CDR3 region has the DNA TGTGCCAGCAGTCGGAGCGGGCCGTCCTACAATGAGCAGTTCTTC. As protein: CASSRSGPSYNEQFF.

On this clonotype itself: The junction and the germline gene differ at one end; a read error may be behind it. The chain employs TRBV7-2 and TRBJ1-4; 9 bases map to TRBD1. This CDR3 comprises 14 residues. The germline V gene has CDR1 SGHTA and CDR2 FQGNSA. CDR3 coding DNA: TGCGCCAGCAGCGGAAGGGACAGGGTTGAAAAACTGTTTTTT. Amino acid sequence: CASSGRDRVEKLFF.

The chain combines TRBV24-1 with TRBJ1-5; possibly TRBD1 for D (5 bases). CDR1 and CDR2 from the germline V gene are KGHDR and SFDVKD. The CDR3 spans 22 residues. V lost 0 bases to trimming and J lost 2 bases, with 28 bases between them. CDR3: CATSDLPQGWSWEVSGNQPQHF. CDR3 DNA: TGTGCCACCAGTGATTTGCCCCAGGGTTGGTCTTGGGAAGTGTCGGGCAATCAGCCCCAGCATTTT.

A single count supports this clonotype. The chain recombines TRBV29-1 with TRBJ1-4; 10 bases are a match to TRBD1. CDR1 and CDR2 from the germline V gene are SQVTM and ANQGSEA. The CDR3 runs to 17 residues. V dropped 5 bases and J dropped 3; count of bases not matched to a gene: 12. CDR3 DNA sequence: TGCAGCGTTCCTAAATCGGACAGGGGGATCCCTAATGAAAAACTGTTTTTT. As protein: CSVPKSDRGIPNEKLFF.

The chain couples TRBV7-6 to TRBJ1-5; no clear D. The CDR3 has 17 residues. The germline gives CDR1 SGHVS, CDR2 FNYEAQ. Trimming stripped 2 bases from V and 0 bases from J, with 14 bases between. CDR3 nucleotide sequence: TGTGCCAGCAGCTTAAGTGTGAGTACATATAGCAATCAGCCCCAGCATTTT. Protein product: CASSLSVSTYSNQPQHF.

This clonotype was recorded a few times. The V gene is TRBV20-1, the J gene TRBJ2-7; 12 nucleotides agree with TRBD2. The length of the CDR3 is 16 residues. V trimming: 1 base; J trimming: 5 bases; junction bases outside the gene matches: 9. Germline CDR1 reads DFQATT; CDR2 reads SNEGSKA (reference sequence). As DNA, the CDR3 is TGCAGTGCTAGAGGGAGGGAAACTAGCGGGAGGAACGAGCAGTACTTC. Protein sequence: CSARGRETSGRNEQYF.

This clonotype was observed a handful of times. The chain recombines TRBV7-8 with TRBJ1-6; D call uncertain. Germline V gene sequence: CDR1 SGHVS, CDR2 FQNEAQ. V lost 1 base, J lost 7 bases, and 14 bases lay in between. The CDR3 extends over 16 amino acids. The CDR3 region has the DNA TGTGCCAGCAGCTTAGTTCCGGGTTTTGAGAATTCACCCCTCCACTTT. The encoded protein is CASSLVPGFENSPLHF.

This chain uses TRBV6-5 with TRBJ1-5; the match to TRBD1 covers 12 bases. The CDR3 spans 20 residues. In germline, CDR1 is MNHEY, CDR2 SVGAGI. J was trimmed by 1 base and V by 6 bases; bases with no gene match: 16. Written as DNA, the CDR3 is TGTGCCAGCAGGGCCTTACCGGGACAGGGGGCAGAAAGCAGCAATCAGCCCCAGCATTTT. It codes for CASRALPGQGAESSNQPQHF.

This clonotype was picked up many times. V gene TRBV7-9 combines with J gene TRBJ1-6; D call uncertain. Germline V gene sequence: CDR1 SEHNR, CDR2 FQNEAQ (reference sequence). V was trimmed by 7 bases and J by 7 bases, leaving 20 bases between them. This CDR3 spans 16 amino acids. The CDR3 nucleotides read TGTGCCAGCACCTCCACTAGGTTCGGTCAGAATTCACCCCTCCACTTT. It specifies CASTSTRFGQNSPLHF.

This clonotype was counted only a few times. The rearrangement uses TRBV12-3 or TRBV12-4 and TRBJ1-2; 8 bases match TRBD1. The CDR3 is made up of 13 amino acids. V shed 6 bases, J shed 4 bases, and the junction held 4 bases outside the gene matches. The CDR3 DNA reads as TGTGCCAGCAGCTCAGGGGGCCCCTATGGCTACACCTTC. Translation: CASSSGGPYGYTF.

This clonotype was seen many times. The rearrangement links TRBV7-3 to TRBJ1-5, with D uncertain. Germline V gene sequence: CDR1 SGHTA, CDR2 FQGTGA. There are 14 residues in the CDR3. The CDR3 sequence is CALSWQPSNQPQHF. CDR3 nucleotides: TGTGCTCTGTCCTGGCAGCCGAGCAATCAGCCCCAGCATTTT.